The rows below give T cell receptor beta chains drawn from one sample of a study of response to subunit inactivated influenza vaccine. TCRdb passed the RT-PCR reads through MiXCR, listing each CDR3 protein once. The sample has about half a million distinct CDR3 sequences; roughly 23% are singletons. The sample here was CD4+ T cells sorted from PBMCs, taken more than 4 days after vaccination. The origin of the receptors is a man aged 50 to 60 who received an inactivated influenza vaccine. CDR3s include the opening cysteine and the closing phenylalanine or tryptophan. The D gene is left open where the match is weak. Part of the rows lack a size; the others show once, few, many or a class for expanded clones.

d_call: .
clone_size: many
v_call: TRBV6-2/TRBV6-3
j_call: TRBJ2-6
cdr3_aa: CASSYSGANVLTF
cdr3_nt: TGTGCCAGCAGTTACTCTGGGGCCAACGTCCTGACTTTC

d_call: .
clone_size: .
v_call: TRBV20-1
j_call: TRBJ1-1
cdr3_aa: CSARISGTEAFF
cdr3_nt: TGCAGTGCTAGGATCTCAGGAACTGAAGCTTTCTTT

d_call: .
clone_size: few
v_call: TRBV4-2
j_call: TRBJ2-4
cdr3_aa: CASSQAGAAKNIQYF
cdr3_nt: TGTGCCAGCAGCCAGGCCGGGGCAGCCAAAAACATTCAGTACTTC

d_call: TRBD1
clone_size: .
v_call: TRBV20-1
j_call: TRBJ2-3
cdr3_aa: CSAEDRDLTDTQYF
cdr3_nt: TGCAGTGCCGAAGACAGGGACCTCACAGATACGCAGTATTTT

d_call: TRBD2
clone_size: few
v_call: TRBV6-1
j_call: TRBJ2-7
cdr3_aa: CASSNSGGAAEQYF
cdr3_nt: TGTGCCAGCAGTAATAGCGGGGGGGCCGCCGAGCAGTACTTC

d_call: TRBD1
clone_size: many
v_call: TRBV28
j_call: TRBJ1-2
cdr3_aa: CASTTGVSDYGYTF
cdr3_nt: TGTGCCAGCACGACAGGGGTCAGTGACTATGGCTACACCTTC

d_call: TRBD2
clone_size: few
v_call: TRBV7-7
j_call: TRBJ2-1
cdr3_aa: CASSVMGGSYNEQFF
cdr3_nt: TGTGCTAGCAGCGTCATGGGGGGGTCCTACAATGAGCAGTTCTTC

d_call: .
clone_size: .
v_call: TRBV7-6
j_call: TRBJ2-1
cdr3_aa: CASSPSHNEQFF
cdr3_nt: TGTGCCAGCAGCCCCAGCCACAATGAGCAGTTCTTC

d_call: .
clone_size: .
v_call: TRBV11-2
j_call: TRBJ2-4
cdr3_aa: CASTDNREAKNIQYF
cdr3_nt: TGTGCCAGCACCGATAACAGGGAGGCCAAAAACATTCAGTACTTC

d_call: .
clone_size: .
v_call: TRBV30
j_call: TRBJ2-1
cdr3_aa: CAWSDGTLNEQFF
cdr3_nt: TGTGCCTGGAGCGACGGGACTCTGAATGAGCAGTTCTTC

d_call: .
clone_size: .
v_call: TRBV12-3/TRBV12-4
j_call: TRBJ1-6
cdr3_aa: CASSSSEASPLHF
cdr3_nt: TGTGCCAGCAGTTCGTCTGAGGCTTCACCCCTCCACTTT

d_call: .
clone_size: .
v_call: TRBV7-9
j_call: TRBJ1-2
cdr3_aa: CASSNPARQGWGYTF
cdr3_nt: TGTGCCAGCAGCAACCCCGCCCGACAAGGATGGGGCTACACCTTC

d_call: .
clone_size: few
v_call: TRBV7-9
j_call: TRBJ2-7
cdr3_aa: CASSDGGLSSYEQYF
cdr3_nt: TGTGCCAGCAGCGATGGCGGGTTGAGCTCCTACGAGCAGTACTTC

d_call: .
clone_size: .
v_call: TRBV7-2
j_call: TRBJ2-3
cdr3_aa: CASSKGQGGSDTQYF
cdr3_nt: TGTGCCAGCAGCAAAGGACAGGGAGGGTCAGATACGCAGTATTTT

d_call: TRBD1
clone_size: .
v_call: TRBV12-3/TRBV12-4
j_call: TRBJ1-1
cdr3_aa: CASSSTGGARNTEAFF
cdr3_nt: TGTGCCAGCAGTTCGACAGGGGGCGCGAGGAACACTGAAGCTTTCTTT

d_call: TRBD1
clone_size: .
v_call: TRBV7-8
j_call: TRBJ1-1
cdr3_aa: CASRLGTGVNTEAFF
cdr3_nt: TGTGCCAGCAGACTAGGGACAGGGGTTAACACTGAAGCTTTCTTT

d_call: TRBD2
clone_size: .
v_call: TRBV11-2
j_call: TRBJ2-1
cdr3_aa: CASTQLAGFNNEQFF
cdr3_nt: TGTGCCAGCACCCAACTAGCGGGGTTCAACAATGAGCAGTTCTTC

d_call: TRBD1
clone_size: .
v_call: TRBV20-1
j_call: TRBJ2-7
cdr3_aa: CSDRALGNYEQYF
cdr3_nt: TGCAGCGACAGGGCCTTAGGGAACTACGAGCAGTACTTC

d_call: .
clone_size: .
v_call: TRBV12-3/TRBV12-4
j_call: TRBJ1-1
cdr3_aa: CASSFGRPSNTEAFF
cdr3_nt: TGTGCCAGCAGTTTCGGACGGCCCTCCAACACTGAAGCTTTCTTT

d_call: .
clone_size: .
v_call: TRBV6-5
j_call: TRBJ1-5
cdr3_aa: CASSRRGQPQHF
cdr3_nt: TGTGCCAGCAGTCGCCGGGGTCAGCCCCAGCATTTT

d_call: TRBD2
clone_size: few
v_call: TRBV20-1
j_call: TRBJ2-7
cdr3_aa: CSARTSGTTYEQYF
cdr3_nt: TGCAGTGCCAGGACTAGCGGGACTACCTACGAGCAGTACTTC

d_call: TRBD1
clone_size: many
v_call: TRBV7-9
j_call: TRBJ1-2
cdr3_aa: CASSLTGTAGYGYTF
cdr3_nt: TGTGCCAGCAGCTTAACCGGGACAGCGGGATATGGCTACACCTTC

d_call: .
clone_size: .
v_call: TRBV4-1
j_call: TRBJ2-2
cdr3_aa: CASSPVSTGELFF
cdr3_nt: TGCGCCAGCAGCCCCGTCTCCACCGGGGAGCTGTTTTTT

d_call: TRBD1
clone_size: few
v_call: TRBV29-1
j_call: TRBJ2-7
cdr3_aa: CSVRGQVSYEQYF
cdr3_nt: TGCAGCGTCCGAGGACAGGTTAGCTACGAGCAGTACTTC

d_call: .
clone_size: .
v_call: TRBV7-8
j_call: TRBJ1-1
cdr3_aa: CASSLYGRTEAFF
cdr3_nt: TGTGCCAGCAGCTTATATGGCCGCACTGAAGCTTTCTTT

d_call: TRBD1
clone_size: .
v_call: TRBV12-3/TRBV12-4
j_call: TRBJ1-3
cdr3_aa: CASSPGQNGNTIYF
cdr3_nt: TGTGCCAGCAGCCCGGGACAGAACGGAAACACCATATATTTT

d_call: TRBD1
clone_size: .
v_call: TRBV5-1
j_call: TRBJ2-1
cdr3_aa: CASSSGTGSSNEQFF
cdr3_nt: TGCGCCAGCAGCTCCGGGACAGGGTCCTCGAATGAGCAGTTCTTC

d_call: TRBD2
clone_size: .
v_call: TRBV11-2
j_call: TRBJ2-1
cdr3_aa: CASSFFAGGPLGGLVTAQFF
cdr3_nt: TGTGCCAGCAGCTTCTTTGCGGGGGGGCCTTTGGGCGGCCTCGTGACCGCCCAGTTCTTC